This TCR beta chain was recovered during a study of cytomegalovirus exposure and HLA in healthy donors. Using immunoSEQ multiplex PCR, the repertoire was profiled, and TCRdb retains in-frame clones only, with some absent. The table has under 200,000 clones, 91% seen once. The J segment lost 4 bases and the V segment lost 3 bases, leaving 4 bases of the junction unmatched. The CDR3 is 15 amino acids. The germline CDR1 and CDR2 sequences are SGHDT and YYEEEE. The gene calls are TRBV5-6 and TRBJ1-5, with TRBD1 matching over 10 bases. The source is a woman aged 18-29 years in good health and CMV-seropositive. Sample: PBMCs. CDR3 region: CASSWGQGRNQPQHF. CDR3 DNA sequence: TGTGCCAGCAGCTGGGGACAGGGGAGAAATCAGCCCCAGCATTTT. The full variable domain, in which reference TRBV5-6 and TRBJ1-5 provide the parts outside the CDR3, is DAGVTQSPTHLIKTRGQQVTLRCSPKSGHDTVSWYQQALGQGPQFIFQYYEEEERQRGNFPDRFSGHQFPNYSSELNVNALLLGDSALYLCASSWGQGRNQPQHFGDGTRLSIL.